The 19 T cell receptor beta chains reported below all come from one sample, sequenced in a study of blood T cell repertoires in COVID-19 (dated by TCRdb to the early 2020s). Library prep was done by the immunoSEQ multiplex PCR assay. Not all clones reach the TCRdb copy of this immuneACCESS table, which keeps in-frame sequences only. Checked studies attribute under half of the gap to unresolved V genes and leave the rest unexplained. Within this sample are 250,000 to 350,000 clones, with approximately 91% of them counted one time only. The biggest ten clones account for around an eighth of the sample. The sequencing input was peripheral blood. These receptors were collected from a woman in her sixties with acute or convalescent COVID-19.

The chain recombines TRBV11-2 with TRBJ1-3, with D possibly TRBD1 on 5 matching bases. Germline-derived CDR1 and CDR2 are SGHAT and FQNNGV. The CDR3 has 15 residues. Trimming pared 3 bases from V and 3 bases from J, leaving 12 bases between. The CDR3 DNA reads TGTGCCAGCAGCTTGCAGACAGCTGTTGGAAACACCATATATTTT. Translation gives CASSLQTAVGNTIYF. Full variable domain (missing parts from reference TRBV11-2 and TRBJ1-3): EAGVAQSPRYKIIEKRQSVAFWCNPISGHATLYWYQQILGQGPKLLIQFQNNGVVDDSQLPKDRFSAERLKGVDSTLKIQPAKLEDSAVYLCASSLQTAVGNTIYFGEGSWLTVV.

The chain combines TRBV6-2 or TRBV6-3 with TRBJ1-2; 10 bases are a match to TRBD1. The V gene end was trimmed by 2 bases and the J gene end by 7 bases; junction bases not matched to a gene: 7. Germline-derived CDR1 and CDR2 are MNHEY and SVGEGT. The CDR3 length is 15 residues. DNA for the CDR3: TGTGCCAGCAGTTACCGGACAGGGGGTCGAAGTGGCTACACCTTC. It codes for CASSYRTGGRSGYTF.

The V gene is TRBV6-2 or TRBV6-3, the J gene TRBJ2-5; D gene uncertain. The V gene lost 2 bases and the J gene lost 0 bases, with 4 bases spanning the gap. The CDR3 extends over 13 amino acids. In germline, CDR1 is MNHEY, CDR2 SVGEGT. The CDR3 sequence: CASSYPNQETQYF. CDR3 bases: TGTGCCAGCAGTTACCCCAACCAAGAGACCCAGTACTTC.

The J gene is TRBJ2-7, the V gene TRBV4-1; 9 nucleotides match TRBD2. Germline V gives CDR1 MGHRA, CDR2 YSYEKL. V lost 4 bases and J lost 5; bases outside the gene matches: 6. There are 14 residues in the CDR3. The CDR3: CASSLSGGINEQYF. The CDR3 DNA follows: TGCGCCAGCAGCCTGAGCGGGGGGATCAACGAGCAGTACTTC.

Note on this clone: Other DNA sequences from this sample encode an identical CDR3 as well. The chain has TRBV30 and TRBJ1-6, with D unresolved. Germline V gene data show CDR1 as GTSNPN and CDR2 as SVGIG (reference sequence). V was trimmed by 0 bases and J by 0 bases, leaving 6 bases between them. The CDR3 runs to 15 residues. For the CDR3, the DNA is TGTGCCTGGAGTGTCGGGAGCTCCTATAATTCACCCCTCCACTTT. This encodes CAWSVGSSYNSPLHF.

The chain employs TRBV5-1 and TRBJ2-3, with 9 nucleotides matching TRBD1. V shed 4 bases and J 3 bases; nucleotides not matched to a gene: 9. The CDR3 extends over 16 amino acids. Germline V lookup: CDR1 SGHRS, CDR2 YFSETQ. The CDR3 nucleotides read TGCGCCAGCAGCACGGGACAGGGAGCTAAGACAGATACGCAGTATTTT. This gives the protein CASSTGQGAKTDTQYF.

The rearrangement links TRBV7-9 to TRBJ1-1; D remains ambiguous. This CDR3 has 17 residues. Per the germline V gene, CDR1 is SEHNR and CDR2 is FQNEAQ (reference sequence). Trimming pared 1 base from V and 0 bases from J, leaving 15 bases between. The CDR3 nucleotides read TGTGCCAGCAGCTTAGTGGGGTGGAGAGGGATGAACACTGAAGCTTTCTTT. It yields the protein CASSLVGWRGMNTEAFF.

The V gene is TRBV19, the J gene TRBJ1-5; D is ambiguous. The V end lost 5 bases, the J end lost 6 bases, and 23 bases lay between the germline ends. The CDR3 totals 17 residues. Per the germline V gene, CDR1 is LNHDA and CDR2 is SQIVND (reference sequence). CDR3 DNA: TGTGCCAGTAGTCCCCAGCGTTGGAGTGATGGTGGTCAGCCCCAGCATTTT. This codes for CASSPQRWSDGGQPQHF.

The chain couples TRBV27 to TRBJ1-6; 10 nucleotides match TRBD1. V lost 2 bases to trimming and J lost 8 bases; unmatched junction nucleotides: 3. The CDR3 has 15 amino acids. Germline-derived CDR1 and CDR2 are MNHEY and SMNVEV (reference sequence). DNA for the CDR3: TGTGCCAGCAGTTTAGGGACAGGGGTCTATTCACCCCTCCACTTT. Translation: CASSLGTGVYSPLHF.

The chain joins TRBV5-6 to TRBJ2-5; TRBD1 matches 10 bases. The V segment lost 3 bases and the J segment 0 bases; nucleotides outside the gene matches: 2. The CDR3 sequence is 15 residues long. CDR1 and CDR2 (germline): SGHDT, YYEEEE. CDR3 in amino acids: CASSSGTGDQETQYF. For the CDR3, the DNA is TGTGCCAGCAGCTCAGGGACAGGGGACCAAGAGACCCAGTACTTC.

The chain is built from TRBV7-9 and TRBJ1-1; no clear D gene. The ends were cut back, 7 bases at V and 5 bases at J, with 11 bases in the middle. CDR1 is SEHNR and CDR2 is FQNEAQ in the germline V gene (reference sequence). The CDR3 has 12 residues. CDR3 DNA: TGTGCCAGCACCCCCTCAGGTACTGAAGCTTTCTTT. This translates into CASTPSGTEAFF.

This clone came up once. V usage is TRBV18 and J usage is TRBJ1-4; 9 nucleotides match TRBD1. Per the germline V gene, CDR1 is KGHSH and CDR2 is LQKENI. The V segment lost 6 bases and the J segment 7 bases; nucleotides outside the gene matches: 9. CDR3 length equals 15 residues. CDR3 loop: CASSREGQGPEKLFF. CDR3 DNA: TGTGCCAGCTCGCGAGAGGGACAGGGCCCTGAAAAACTGTTTTTT.

The chain carries TRBV18 and TRBJ2-1, with a possible D match to TRBD1 (6 bases). Trimming removed 2 bases at V and 4 bases at J, with 9 bases between. The CDR3 contains 14 residues. CDR1 is KGHSH, CDR2 LQKENI, per germline. CDR3: CASSPSDSYNEQFF. DNA for the CDR3: TGTGCCAGCTCACCATCGGACAGTTACAATGAGCAGTTCTTC.

The rearrangement joins TRBV19 to TRBJ1-2; tentative D call: TRBD1 (6 bases). CDR3 length: 12 residues. V was clipped by 4 bases and J by 5 bases, with 8 bases between them. Germline lookup yields CDR1 LNHDA and CDR2 SQIVND (reference sequence). The CDR3 region is CASSTGEYGYTF. The CDR3 nucleotides read TGTGCCAGTAGTACAGGGGAATATGGCTACACCTTC.

J is TRBJ2-2 and V is TRBV4-1; D perhaps matches TRBD2 (5 bases). V was cut by 0 bases and J by 2 bases, with 13 bases left in between. This CDR3 is 17 amino acids long. Germline V gene sequence: CDR1 MGHRA, CDR2 YSYEKL. CDR3 DNA: TGCGCCAGCAGCCAAGAGAGAGGGTCAGCAAACACCGGGGAGCTGTTTTTT. It is translated as CASSQERGSANTGELFF.

CDR3 region: CASSPDRLDSPLHF. In nucleotides, the CDR3 is TGTGCCAGCAGCCCTGACAGGTTGGATTCACCCCTCCACTTT. The chain joins TRBV28 to TRBJ1-6, with D perhaps matching TRBD1 (6 bases). Trimming left V 6 bases short and J 8 bases short, with 14 bases between. The CDR3 loop spans 14 amino acids. Germline V gene sequence: CDR1 MDHEN, CDR2 SYDVKM.

The V call is TRBV2, the J call TRBJ1-5, with TRBD1 identical over 7 bases. The CDR3 consists of 13 residues. V gave up 5 bases and J gave up 5 bases; unmatched junction bases: 3. CDR1 is SNHLY and CDR2 is FYNNEI in the germline V gene. CDR3 protein: CASSPGTDQPQHF. CDR3 in DNA: TGTGCCAGCAGTCCCGGGACAGATCAGCCCCAGCATTTT.

The chain has TRBV29-1 and TRBJ2-7, with 8 bases lining up with TRBD1. Looked up from germline, CDR1 is SQVTM and CDR2 is ANQGSEA. The junction had 4 bases not matched to a gene; V was cut back by 5 bases and J by 4 bases. The CDR3 loop spans 12 amino acids. CDR3 in DNA: TGCAGCGTTAGACAGGGGCCATACGAGCAGTACTTC. Encoded protein: CSVRQGPYEQYF.

This sequence joins TRBV6-5 and TRBJ1-1, with 7 bases fitting TRBD1. The ends lost 7 bases at V and 4 bases at J; junction bases unmatched: 12. Germline V gives CDR1 MNHEY, CDR2 SVGAGI. CDR3 length: 15 amino acids. This CDR3 reads CASKSDRVEGTEAFF. CDR3 DNA sequence: TGTGCCAGCAAGTCTGACAGGGTGGAAGGCACTGAAGCTTTCTTT.